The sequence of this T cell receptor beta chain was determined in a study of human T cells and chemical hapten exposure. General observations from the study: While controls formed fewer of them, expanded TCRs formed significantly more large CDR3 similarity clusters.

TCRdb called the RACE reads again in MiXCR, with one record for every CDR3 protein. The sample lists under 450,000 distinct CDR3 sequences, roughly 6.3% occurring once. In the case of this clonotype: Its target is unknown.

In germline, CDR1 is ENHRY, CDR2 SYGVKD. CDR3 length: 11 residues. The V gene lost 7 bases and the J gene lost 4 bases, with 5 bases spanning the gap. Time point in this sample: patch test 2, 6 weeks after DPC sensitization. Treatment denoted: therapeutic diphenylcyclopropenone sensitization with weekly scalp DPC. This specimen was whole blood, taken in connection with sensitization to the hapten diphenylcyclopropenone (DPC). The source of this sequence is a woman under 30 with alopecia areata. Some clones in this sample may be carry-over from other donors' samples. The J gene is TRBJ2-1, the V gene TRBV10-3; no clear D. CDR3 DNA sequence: TGTGCCATCAAACAGTACAATGAGCAGTTCTTC. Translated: CAIKQYNEQFF.